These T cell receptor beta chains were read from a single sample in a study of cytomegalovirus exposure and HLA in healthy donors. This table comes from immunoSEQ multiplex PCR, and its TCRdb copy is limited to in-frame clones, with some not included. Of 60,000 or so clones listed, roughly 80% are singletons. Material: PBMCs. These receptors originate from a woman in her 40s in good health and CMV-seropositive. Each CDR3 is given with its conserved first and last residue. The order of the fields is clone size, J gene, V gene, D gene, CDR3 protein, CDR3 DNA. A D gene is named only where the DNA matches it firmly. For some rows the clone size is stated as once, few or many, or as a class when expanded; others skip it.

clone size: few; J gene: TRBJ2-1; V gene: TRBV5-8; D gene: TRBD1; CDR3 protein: CASSLDRGAYNEQFF; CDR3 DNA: TGTGCCAGCAGCTTGGACAGGGGGGCCTACAATGAGCAGTTCTTC
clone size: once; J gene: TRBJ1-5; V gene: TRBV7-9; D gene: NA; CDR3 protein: CASSPAGASNQPQHF; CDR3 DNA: TGTGCCAGCAGCCCCGCGGGGGCGAGCAATCAGCCCCAGCATTTT
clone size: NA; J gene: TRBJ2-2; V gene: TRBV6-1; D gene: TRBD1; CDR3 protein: CASSELSGGTGELFF; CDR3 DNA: TGTGCCAGCAGTGAACTGTCAGGGGGCACCGGGGAGCTGTTTTTT
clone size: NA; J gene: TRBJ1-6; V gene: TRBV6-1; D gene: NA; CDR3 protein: CASSDYRVSSYNSPLHF; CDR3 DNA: TGTGCCAGCAGTGATTACAGGGTGAGCTCCTATAATTCACCCCTCCACTTT
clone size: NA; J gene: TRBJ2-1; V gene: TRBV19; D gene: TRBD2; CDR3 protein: CASSITSGGPDEQFF; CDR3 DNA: TGTGCCAGTAGTATTACTAGCGGGGGGCCGGATGAGCAGTTCTTC
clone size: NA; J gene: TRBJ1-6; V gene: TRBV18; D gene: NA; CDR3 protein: CASSPQGDNSPLHF; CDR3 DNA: TGTGCCAGCTCACCACAGGGGGATAATTCACCCCTCCACTTT
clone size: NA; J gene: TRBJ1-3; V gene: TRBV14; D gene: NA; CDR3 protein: CASSQDHAVTSHF; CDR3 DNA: TGTGCCAGCAGCCAAGATCATGCGGTCACTAGCCATTTT
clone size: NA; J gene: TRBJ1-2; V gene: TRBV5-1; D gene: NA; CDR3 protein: CASSLESGANYGYTF; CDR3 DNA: TGCGCCAGCAGCTTGGAGTCGGGGGCTAACTATGGCTACACCTTC
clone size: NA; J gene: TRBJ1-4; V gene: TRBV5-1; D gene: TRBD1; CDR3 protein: CASSFGQGSATNEKLFF; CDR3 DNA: TGCGCCAGCAGCTTTGGACAGGGTTCCGCAACTAATGAAAAACTGTTTTTT
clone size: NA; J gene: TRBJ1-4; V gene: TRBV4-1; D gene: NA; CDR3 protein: CASSKLRNEKLFF; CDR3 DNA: TGCGCCAGCAGTAAACTACGGAATGAAAAACTGTTTTTT
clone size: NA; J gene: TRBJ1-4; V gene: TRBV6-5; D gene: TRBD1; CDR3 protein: CASSSRQGDEKLFF; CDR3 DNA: TGTGCCAGCAGCTCCCGACAGGGGGACGAAAAACTGTTTTTT
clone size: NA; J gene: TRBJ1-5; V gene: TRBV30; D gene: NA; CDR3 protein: CAWSVQGGFQPQHF; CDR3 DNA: TGTGCCTGGAGTGTACAGGGTGGGTTTCAGCCCCAGCATTTT
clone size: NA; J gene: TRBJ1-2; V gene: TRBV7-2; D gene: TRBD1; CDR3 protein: CASSSFPTGTRGYTF; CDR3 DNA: TGTGCCAGCAGCTCCTTCCCGACAGGGACCAGGGGCTACACCTTC
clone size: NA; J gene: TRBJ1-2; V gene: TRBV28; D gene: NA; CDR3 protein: CASSLGRVGGDGYTF; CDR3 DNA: TGTGCCAGCAGTTTGGGGCGGGTGGGAGGGGATGGCTACACCTTC
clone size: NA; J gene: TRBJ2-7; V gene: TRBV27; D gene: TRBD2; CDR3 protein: CASSLSSGGTYEQYF; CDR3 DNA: TGTGCCAGCAGTTTGAGTAGCGGGGGCACCTACGAGCAGTACTTC
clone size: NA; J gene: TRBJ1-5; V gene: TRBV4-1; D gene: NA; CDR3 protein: CASSQDLGSAYNQPQHF; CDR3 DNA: TGCGCCAGCAGCCAAGATCTGGGCAGTGCTTACAATCAGCCCCAGCATTTT